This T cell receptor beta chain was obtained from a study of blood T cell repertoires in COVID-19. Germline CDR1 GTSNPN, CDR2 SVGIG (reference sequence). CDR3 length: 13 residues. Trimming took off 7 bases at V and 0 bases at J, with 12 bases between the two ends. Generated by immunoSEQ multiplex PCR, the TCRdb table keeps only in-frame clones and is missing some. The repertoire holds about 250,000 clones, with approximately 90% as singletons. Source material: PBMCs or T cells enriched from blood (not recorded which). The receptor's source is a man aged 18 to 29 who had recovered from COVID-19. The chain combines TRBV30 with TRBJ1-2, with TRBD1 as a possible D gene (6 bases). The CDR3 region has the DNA TGTGCCTATAACCGGGACACTAACTATGGCTACACCTTC. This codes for CAYNRDTNYGYTF.